This section outlines one T cell receptor beta chain sequence together with its context. Its antigen remains unknown. The length of the CDR3 is 11 residues. Germline V CDR1 and CDR2: SEHNR, FQNEAQ (reference sequence). V lost 4 bases and J 2 bases, leaving 2 bases between the germline ends. From the roughly 120-subject validation cohort, which was separate from the roughly 700-subject first cohort, the donors were drawn. TCRdb's table, derived via immunoSEQ multiplex PCR, lists solely in-frame clones and lacks some. The data contain fewer than 85,000 clones, approximately 90% of them seen just once; the ten biggest clones take up approximately 4.2%. The data originate from a study of cytomegalovirus exposure and HLA in healthy donors. Study-wide results and limits: The study designated roughly 160 TCR beta chains cytomegalovirus-associated. Cytomegalovirus status was reportedly diagnosed by the classifier with high specificity and sensitivity. Confirmation in vitro established that a few CMV-associated chains were specific for CMV antigens.

V and J are TRBV7-9 and TRBJ2-5; D call uncertain. This TCR came from a woman younger than 30 in good health and CMV-seropositive. Sequenced material: PBMCs. This chain's CDR3 is CASSSQETQYF. The CDR3 DNA is TGTGCCAGCAGCTCTCAAGAGACCCAGTACTTC.